These T cell receptor beta chains were read from a single sample in a study of blood T cells in healthy people across ages. TCRdb independently ran MiXCR on the 5' RACE reads; one entry per CDR3 protein. The profile shows about 1.5 million distinct CDR3 sequences, 40% to 45% of them singletons. Material: blood. These receptors came from a woman aged 18-29 years in good health. The CDR3 runs from the conserved cysteine through the conserved F or W. D genes are given only for firm matches. Not every row has a clone size; where given, it reads once, few, many or a size class.

clone_size d_call j_call v_call cdr3_nt cdr3_aa
few . TRBJ2-4 TRBV20-1 TGCAGTGCTAGAGTCGCCGGAGCCAAAAACATTCAGTACTTC CSARVAGAKNIQYF
few . TRBJ2-6 TRBV30 TGTGCCTGGAGTGTTCTCTCTGGGGCCAACGTCCTGACTTTC CAWSVLSGANVLTF
many . TRBJ1-1 TRBV25-1 TGTGCCAGCAGTGAATATAGGCAGGGTGAAGCTTTCTTT CASSEYRQGEAFF
few . TRBJ2-1 TRBV7-2 TGTGCCAGCAGCTTAGGGTTGGGGGGGCGAGAGAACAATGAGCAGTTCTTC CASSLGLGGRENNEQFF
. . TRBJ1-5 TRBV6-2/TRBV6-3 TGTGCCAGCAGTTACTATGGGATGGGCAATCAGCCCCAGCATTTT CASSYYGMGNQPQHF
many . TRBJ2-1 TRBV7-8 TGTGCCAGCAGCTTTCAAGACAATGAGCAGTTCTTC CASSFQDNEQFF
few TRBD1 TRBJ1-2 TRBV20-1 TGCAGTGCTTTTGGGACAGGGAGGAACTATGGCTACACCTTC CSAFGTGRNYGYTF
. . TRBJ1-1 TRBV7-6 TGTGCCAGCAGCTTAATCCAAAGGAACACTGAAGCTTTCTTT CASSLIQRNTEAFF
. . TRBJ2-2 TRBV2 TGTGCCAGCAGTGCCGGCGGGGAGCTGTTTTTT CASSAGGELFF
many . TRBJ2-3 TRBV11-2 TGTGCCAGCAGCTCCCAAAGCACAGATACGCAGTATTTT CASSSQSTDTQYF
few TRBD2 TRBJ2-5 TRBV20-1 TGCAGTGCTATAGAGCGGGGGGAGACCCAGTACTTC CSAIERGETQYF
many . TRBJ2-5 TRBV12-3/TRBV12-4 TGTGCCAGCACCCCCGGGTCCCAAGAGACCCAGTACTTC CASTPGSQETQYF
. . TRBJ2-5 TRBV4-1 TGCGCCAGCAGCCAAGATCGAGGCGGGTGGAATGACCAGTACTTC CASSQDRGGWNDQYF
. TRBD1 TRBJ2-2 TRBV2 TGTGCCAGCGAGGGACAGTCCACCGGGGAGCTGTTTTTT CASEGQSTGELFF
few . TRBJ2-1 TRBV7-2 TGTGCCAGCAGCTCCTCGGGCGACAATGAGCAGTTCTTC CASSSSGDNEQFF
many . TRBJ2-1 TRBV6-2/TRBV6-3 TGTGCCAGCAGTTACCTGGCGGGTCGAAATGAGCAGTTCTTC CASSYLAGRNEQFF
. . TRBJ2-3 TRBV24-1 TGTGCCACCAGTCGTGATACGCAGTATTTT CATSRDTQYF
. . TRBJ2-7 TRBV7-8 TGTGCCAGCAGCAAACTAGCATCGTCCTACAATGAGCAGTACTTC CASSKLASSYNEQYF
few TRBD1 TRBJ2-3 TRBV4-1 TGCGCCAGCAGCCAAGAGAAAGGCGTCGGAGACAGGGGTACGACAGATACGCAGTATTTT CASSQEKGVGDRGTTDTQYF
. . TRBJ2-5 TRBV12-5 TGTGCTAGTGGTTTGGTCACCCAAGAGACCCAGTACTTC CASGLVTQETQYF
. . TRBJ2-1 TRBV6-2/TRBV6-3 TGTGCCACTTCTTCGGGGGTCCTCTTCTACAATGAGCAGTTCTTC CATSSGVLFYNEQFF
once . TRBJ1-6 TRBV18 TGTGCCAGCTCATCTGACAGGAAAAATTCACCCCTCCACTTT CASSSDRKNSPLHF
. . TRBJ2-1 TRBV18 TGTGCCAGCTCACCTTGGGGGGGCCGCGCTGGAGAGCAGTTCTTC CASSPWGGRAGEQFF
few TRBD2 TRBJ2-5 TRBV12-3/TRBV12-4 TGTGCCAGCAGTTTATCGGCTAGCGGGGATCAAGAGACCCAGTACTTC CASSLSASGDQETQYF
. TRBD2 TRBJ2-2 TRBV20-1 TGCAGGGCTCCGGTAGCGGGAGTCGGGGAGCTGTTTTTT CRAPVAGVGELFF
. TRBD2 TRBJ2-1 TRBV2 TGTGCCAGCAGTGAGTGGCGGGGGGCAGGCGATGAGCAGTTCTTC CASSEWRGAGDEQFF
. . TRBJ1-5 TRBV12-3/TRBV12-4 TGTGCCAGCAGCACCCGAAAAAAGCCCCAGCATTTT CASSTRKKPQHF
. . TRBJ1-6 TRBV7-9 TGTGCCAGCGCCCGACGGGTATATAATTCACCCCTCCACTTT CASARRVYNSPLHF
. TRBD1 TRBJ2-1 TRBV4-1 TGCGCCAGCAGCCCCACCGGGACAGGGGCGAAAAAGGGGCAGTTCTTC CASSPTGTGAKKGQFF
. . TRBJ2-7 TRBV6-5 TGTGCCGTCAGAGGTGGATCGTCCCACGAGCAGTACTTC CAVRGGSSHEQYF
few . TRBJ1-5 TRBV18 TGTGCCAGCTCACCATTAGGCAGGGGCAGCAATCAGCCCCAGCATTTT CASSPLGRGSNQPQHF
many . TRBJ2-5 TRBV12-3/TRBV12-4 TGTGCCAGCAGCTTAGGTTACAATGAGCAGTACTTC CASSLGYNEQYF
. . TRBJ2-7 TRBV6-2/TRBV6-3 TGTGCCAGCACTGACCCTAACGAGCAGTACTTC CASTDPNEQYF
few . TRBJ2-7 TRBV27 TGTGCCAGCAGTTTGGTCGGCAATAACTACGAGCAGTACTTC CASSLVGNNYEQYF
many . TRBJ2-3 TRBV12-3/TRBV12-4 TGTGCCAGCAGTTTAGGAGGCAGGGGGGCAGATACGCAGTATTTT CASSLGGRGADTQYF
many . TRBJ1-2 TRBV18 TGTGCCAGCTCACCAAGGGGTAACTATGGCTACACCTTC CASSPRGNYGYTF
. . TRBJ2-7 TRBV28 TGTGCCAGCAGGGTACCGGACAGTCTATGGGAGCAGTACTTC CASRVPDSLWEQYF
few . TRBJ2-2 TRBV10-1 TGCGCCAGCAGCACCTCGACGGTCGGGGAGCTGTTTTTT CASSTSTVGELFF